This T cell receptor beta chain was sequenced during a study of blood T cell repertoires in COVID-19. TCRdb's table, derived via immunoSEQ multiplex PCR, lists solely in-frame clones and lacks some. The sample lists roughly 240,000 clones, 83% seen once, with about 3.8% in the top ten. V trimming: 3 bases; J trimming: 9 bases; junction bases outside the gene matches: 1. The CDR3 contains 13 residues. Germline assignment: CDR1 LGHDT and CDR2 YNNKEL (reference sequence). Participant-reported clinical history was the basis for cohort assignment. The chain joins TRBV3-1 (or the pseudogene TRBV3-2) to TRBJ1-6, with 8 positions matching TRBD1. Sequenced material: PBMCs or T cells enriched from blood (not recorded which). The source of this sequence is a woman in her forties who had been exposed to COVID-19. The CDR3 region is CASSHGQGSPLHF. The CDR3 DNA follows: TGTGCCAGCAGCCACGGACAGGGTTCACCCCTCCACTTT.